This T cell receptor (beta chain) is drawn from a study of cytomegalovirus exposure and HLA in healthy donors. Study-level findings and limits: Indistinguishable V segments such as TRBV6-2 and TRBV6-3 were excluded.

A remark on this clone: Its antigen is not known. Sequence at one end of the junction differs from germline and may be a read error.

Use of 60 Vbeta and 13 Jbeta primers characterized the PCR. Some clones are missing from TCRdb's copy, which holds only in-frame ones; the method was immunoSEQ multiplex PCR. The sample includes about 130,000 clones, over 70% seen only once; the top ten take more than 3%. Germline V lookup: CDR1 SEHNR, CDR2 FQNEAQ (reference sequence). The CDR3 is 14 residues long. This chain links TRBV7-9 with TRBJ1-2; possibly TRBD1 for D (5 bases). The source of this sequence is a man younger than 35 in good health and CMV-seropositive. Sequencing was carried out using PBMCs. The CDR3 DNA reads as TGTTCCAGCAGCCTCCAGACAGCCGCTGGAGGCTACACCTTC. It specifies CSSSLQTAAGGYTF.